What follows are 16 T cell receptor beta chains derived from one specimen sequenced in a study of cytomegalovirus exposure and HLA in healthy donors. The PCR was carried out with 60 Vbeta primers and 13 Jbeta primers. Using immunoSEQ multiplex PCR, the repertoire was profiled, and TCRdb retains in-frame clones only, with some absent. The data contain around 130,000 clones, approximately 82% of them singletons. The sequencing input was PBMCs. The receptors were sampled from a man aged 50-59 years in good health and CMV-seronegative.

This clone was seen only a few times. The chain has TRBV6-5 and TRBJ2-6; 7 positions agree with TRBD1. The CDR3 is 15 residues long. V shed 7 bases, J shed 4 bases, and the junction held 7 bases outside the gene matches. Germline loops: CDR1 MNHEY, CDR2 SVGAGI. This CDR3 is CASNLGQAGANVLTF. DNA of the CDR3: TGTGCCAGCAACTTAGGACAGGCCGGGGCCAACGTCCTGACTTTC.

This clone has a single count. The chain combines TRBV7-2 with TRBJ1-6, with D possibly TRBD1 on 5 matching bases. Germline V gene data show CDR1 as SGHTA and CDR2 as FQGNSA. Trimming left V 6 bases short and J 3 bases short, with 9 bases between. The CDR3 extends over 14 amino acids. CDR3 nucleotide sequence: TGTGCCAGCAGTCGACAGATCTATAATTCACCCCTCCACTTT. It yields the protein CASSRQIYNSPLHF.

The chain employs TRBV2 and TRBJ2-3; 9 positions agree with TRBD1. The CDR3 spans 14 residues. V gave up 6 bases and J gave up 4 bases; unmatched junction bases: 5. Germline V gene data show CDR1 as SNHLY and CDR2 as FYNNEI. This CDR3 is CASRDRGSADTQYF. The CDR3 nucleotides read TGTGCCAGCAGGGACAGGGGTAGTGCAGATACGCAGTATTTT.

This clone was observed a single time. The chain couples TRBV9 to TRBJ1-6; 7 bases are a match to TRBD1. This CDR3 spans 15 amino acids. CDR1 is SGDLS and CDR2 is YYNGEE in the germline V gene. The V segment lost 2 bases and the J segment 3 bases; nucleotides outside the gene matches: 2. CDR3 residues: CASSVTGLYNSPLHF. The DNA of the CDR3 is TGTGCCAGCAGCGTGACAGGGCTCTATAATTCACCCCTCCACTTT.

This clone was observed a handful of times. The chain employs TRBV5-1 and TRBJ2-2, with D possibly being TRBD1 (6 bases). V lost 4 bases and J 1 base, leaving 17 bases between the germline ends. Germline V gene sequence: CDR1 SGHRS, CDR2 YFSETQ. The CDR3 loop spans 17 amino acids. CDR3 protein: CASSRGETGLNTGELFF. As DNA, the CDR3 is TGCGCCAGCAGCCGAGGAGAAACAGGGTTGAACACCGGGGAGCTGTTTTTT.

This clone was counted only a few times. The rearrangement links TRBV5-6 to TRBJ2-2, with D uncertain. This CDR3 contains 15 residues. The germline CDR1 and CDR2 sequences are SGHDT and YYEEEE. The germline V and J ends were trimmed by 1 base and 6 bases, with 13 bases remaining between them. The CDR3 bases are TGTGCCAGCAGCTTGCGAGTCAGGTGGGCCGGGGAGCTGTTTTTT. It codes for CASSLRVRWAGELFF.

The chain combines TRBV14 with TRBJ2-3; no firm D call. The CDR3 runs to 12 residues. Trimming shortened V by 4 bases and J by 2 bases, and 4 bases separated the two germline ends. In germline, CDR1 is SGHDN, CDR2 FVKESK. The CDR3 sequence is CASSLNTDTQYF. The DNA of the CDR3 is TGTGCCAGCAGCCTCAACACAGATACGCAGTATTTT.

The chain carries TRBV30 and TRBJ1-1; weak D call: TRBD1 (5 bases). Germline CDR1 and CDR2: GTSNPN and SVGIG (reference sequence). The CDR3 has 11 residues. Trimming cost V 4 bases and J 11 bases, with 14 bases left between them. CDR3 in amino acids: CAWTPGGRAFF. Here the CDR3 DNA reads TGTGCCTGGACCCCCGGGGGTAGGGCTTTCTTT.

CDR3 amino acids: CASSPDPGGPQHF. CDR3 sequence (DNA): TGTGCCAGCAGCCCCGACCCGGGGGGGCCCCAGCATTTT. The V call is TRBV9, the J call TRBJ1-5; weak D call: TRBD1 (5 bases). The length of the CDR3 is 13 residues. Looked up from germline, CDR1 is SGDLS and CDR2 is YYNGEE. V lost 4 bases and J lost 9, with 14 bases in between.

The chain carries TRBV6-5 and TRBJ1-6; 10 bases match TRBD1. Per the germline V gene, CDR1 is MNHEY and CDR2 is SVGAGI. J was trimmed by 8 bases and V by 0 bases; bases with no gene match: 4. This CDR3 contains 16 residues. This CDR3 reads CASSYSSGTGDSPLHF. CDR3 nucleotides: TGTGCCAGCAGTTACTCGTCTGGGACAGGGGATTCACCCCTCCACTTT.

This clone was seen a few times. CDR3 sequence reads: CASSDGGASTDTQYF. As DNA, the CDR3 is TGTGCCAGCAGTGACGGGGGGGCTAGCACAGATACGCAGTATTTT. V usage is TRBV6-4 and J usage is TRBJ2-3, with TRBD2 as a possible D gene (7 bases). V shed 2 bases and J shed 0 bases, with 9 bases lying between them. This CDR3 has 15 amino acids. CDR1 is MRHNA and CDR2 is SNTAGT in the germline V gene.

The CDR3 region is CASSYPTGGQSSYNEQFF. DNA of the CDR3: TGTGCCAGCAGCTACCCGACAGGGGGCCAGAGCTCCTACAATGAGCAGTTCTTC. The chain has TRBV7-6 and TRBJ2-1; 10 bases map to TRBD1. CDR1 and CDR2 (germline): SGHVS, FNYEAQ. This CDR3 contains 18 residues. V was clipped by 4 bases and J by 0 bases; unmatched bases: 9.

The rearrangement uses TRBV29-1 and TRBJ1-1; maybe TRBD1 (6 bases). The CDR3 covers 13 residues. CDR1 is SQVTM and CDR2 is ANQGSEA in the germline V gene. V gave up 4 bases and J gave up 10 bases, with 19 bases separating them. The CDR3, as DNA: TGCAGCGTTGGTTCACGACAGGCGGTTGGAGCTTTCTTT. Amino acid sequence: CSVGSRQAVGAFF. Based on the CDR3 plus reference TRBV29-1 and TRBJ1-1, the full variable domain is SAVISQKPSRDICQRGTSLTIQCQVDSQVTMMFWYRQQPGQSLTLIATANQGSEATYESGFVIDKFPISRPNLTFSTLTVSNMSPEDSSIYLCSVGSRQAVGAFFGQGTRLTVV.

The DNA for the CDR3 is TGTGCCAGCAGCCGACCTGCCAGGGCGAGGACAGAAGCTTTCTTT. Amino acid sequence: CASSRPARARTEAFF. The chain combines TRBV6-5 with TRBJ1-1; TRBD1 might be the D (5 bases). V lost 6 bases, J lost 8 bases, and 22 bases lay in between. The CDR3 is made up of 15 amino acids. Germline CDR1 MNHEY, CDR2 SVGAGI.

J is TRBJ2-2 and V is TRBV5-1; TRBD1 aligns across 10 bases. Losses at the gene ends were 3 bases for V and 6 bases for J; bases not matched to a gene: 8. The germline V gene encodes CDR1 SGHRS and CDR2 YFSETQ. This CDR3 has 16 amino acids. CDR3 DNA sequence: TGCGCCAGCAGCTCGATAGGGACAGGGGCGGCCGGGGAGCTGTTTTTT. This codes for CASSSIGTGAAGELFF.

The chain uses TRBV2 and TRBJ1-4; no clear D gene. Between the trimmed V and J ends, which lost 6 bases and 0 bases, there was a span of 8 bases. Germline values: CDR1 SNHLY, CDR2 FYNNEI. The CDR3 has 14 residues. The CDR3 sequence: CASSELATNEKLFF. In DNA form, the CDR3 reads TGTGCCAGCAGCGAACTTGCAACTAATGAAAAACTGTTTTTT.